This T cell receptor beta chain was profiled in a study of regulatory T cells in long-lasting Graves disease. Indicated time point: newly diagnosed GD, antithyroid drugs for less than 3 months. Following extraction of RNA from PBMCs, that RNA was used to make the TCR library. Study results and caveats: TCR diversity was lower in persistent Graves' patients than in newly diagnosed ones. Persistent cases favored TRBV28, TRBJ1-2 and TRBJ2-5.

The CDR3 loop spans 13 amino acids. The V segment lost 6 bases and the J segment 7 bases; nucleotides outside the gene matches: 5. This clonotype appeared many times. The antigen is unknown. Arm-PCR with iRepertoire HTBI primers amplified the CDR3 regions for these TCR beta libraries. One entry per CDR3 protein, called by TCRdb with MiXCR from the multiplex PCR reads. This sample has roughly 530,000 distinct CDR3 sequences, with about 16% found just once. Separately, the same data were catalogued under a study of T cells in Graves' hyperthyroidism and ophthalmopathy. That study reports: Investigators excluded patients with uncontrolled infection, other autoimmune disease, pregnancy or lactation. HTBI primers were the set used in a first-round RT-PCR of the TCR CDR3.

The sample consisted of peripheral blood mononuclear cells (PBMCs), taken at new diagnosis, from a patient treated with antithyroid drugs. The TCR originated in a woman aged 35 to 60 with Graves disease. The chain links TRBV12-3 or TRBV12-4 to TRBJ2-3, with TRBD1 matching over 9 bases. CDR3 sequence reads: CASRTGTGNTQYF. CDR3 DNA: TGTGCCAGCAGGACCGGGACAGGGAATACGCAGTATTTT.